The 13 T cell receptor beta chains reported below all come from one sample, sequenced in a study of T cell clonotyping in hematopoietic cell transplantation. Sample time point: recipient sample about 28 days before transplant, after cytoreduction. Libraries were prepared by immunoSEQ multiplex PCR; TCRdb keeps only in-frame clonotypes and omits some of them. Found here are tens of thousands of clones, 96% of them singletons; the top ten hold roughly 1.7%. Here the sequenced sample was peripheral blood mononuclear cells, taken before stem cell transplant. Receptors were obtained from a woman aged 50 to 60 with acute myeloid leukemia. Some clones in this sample may be carry-over from other donors' samples.

The V gene is TRBV19, the J gene TRBJ1-1, with 7 nucleotides matching TRBD1. The CDR3 loop spans 15 amino acids. The germline V gene encodes CDR1 LNHDA and CDR2 SQIVND (reference sequence). Losses at the gene ends were 10 bases for V and 5 bases for J; bases not matched to a gene: 16. The CDR3 region is CANPRGRGARTEAFF. The CDR3 DNA reads as TGTGCCAACCCAAGGGGCAGGGGGGCGAGAACTGAAGCTTTCTTT.

The J gene is TRBJ1-5, the V gene TRBV2; 8 bases map to TRBD1. In germline, CDR1 is SNHLY, CDR2 FYNNEI. Trimming took 7 bases from V and 3 from J; bases not matched to a gene: 2. There are 13 residues in the CDR3. The CDR3 loop reads CASKGQVNQPQHF. DNA of the CDR3: TGTGCCAGCAAGGGACAGGTCAATCAGCCCCAGCATTTT.

This clone was counted a single time. The gene calls are TRBV6-1 and TRBJ1-2; D uncertain. This CDR3 has 13 residues. Germline V lookup: CDR1 MNHNS, CDR2 SASEGT. V was clipped by 3 bases and J by 9 bases, with 14 bases between them. Here the CDR3 reads CASSEKGLSRYTF. CDR3 sequence (DNA): TGTGCCAGCAGTGAGAAGGGATTATCTCGCTACACCTTC.

CDR3 sequence: CASSFSRGSGYTF. Written as DNA, the CDR3 is TGTGCCAGCAGTTTCTCCAGGGGGAGTGGCTACACCTTC. This chain links TRBV27 with TRBJ1-2; 7 bases agree with TRBD1. The CDR3 loop spans 13 amino acids. Germline lookup yields CDR1 MNHEY and CDR2 SMNVEV (reference sequence). V trimming: 3 bases; J trimming: 7 bases; junction bases outside the gene matches: 5.

The CDR3 is CARDRGFYEQYF. The CDR3 region has the DNA TGTGCCAGGGACAGAGGATTCTACGAGCAGTACTTC. The rearrangement links TRBV9 to TRBJ2-7, with D maybe TRBD1 (6 bases). V was cut by 8 bases and J by 3 bases, with 12 bases left in between. CDR1 is SGDLS, CDR2 YYNGEE, per germline. The length of the CDR3 is 12 residues. Supplemented by reference TRBV9 and TRBJ2-7, the full variable domain reads DSGVTQTPKHLITATGQRVTLRCSPRSGDLSVYWYQQSLDQGLQFLIQYYNGEERAKGNILERFSAQQFPDLHSELNLSSLELGDSALYFCARDRGFYEQYFGPGTRLTVT.

This clone is a singleton in its sample. The chain uses TRBV28 and TRBJ1-2; no clear D gene. The CDR3 extends over 13 amino acids. V was trimmed by 5 bases and J by 8 bases, leaving 15 bases between them. Germline V lookup: CDR1 MDHEN, CDR2 SYDVKM. The CDR3 sequence is CASSPPLHRGYTF. The DNA for the CDR3 is TGTGCCAGCAGTCCCCCGCTTCACAGAGGCTACACCTTC.

This chain connects TRBV4-1 to TRBJ1-4; tentatively, D is TRBD1 (5 bases). The germline V gene encodes CDR1 MGHRA and CDR2 YSYEKL. This CDR3 has 14 amino acids. V lost 2 bases and J 8 bases, leaving 12 bases between the germline ends. CDR3 coding DNA: TGCGCCAGCAGCCAATTCTCAGGGAGGGAAAAACTGTTTTTT. Translation gives CASSQFSGREKLFF.

The gene calls are TRBV28 and TRBJ2-3; unclear D gene. Per germline, CDR1 MDHEN and CDR2 SYDVKM. The V gene lost 5 bases and the J gene lost 1 base, with 10 bases spanning the gap. The CDR3 runs 14 residues. The CDR3 protein is CASSIGPRTDTQYF. CDR3 bases: TGTGCCAGCAGTATCGGACCGCGCACAGATACGCAGTATTTT.

The chain carries TRBV5-1 and TRBJ1-5; 7 bases are shared with TRBD1. The V segment lost 2 bases and the J segment 0 bases; nucleotides outside the gene matches: 8. There are 17 residues in the CDR3. CDR1 SGHRS and CDR2 YFSETQ come from the germline V gene. This CDR3 is CASSLGGRDYSNQPQHF. CDR3 DNA sequence: TGCGCCAGCAGCTTAGGGGGCAGGGACTATAGCAATCAGCCCCAGCATTTT.

The V gene is TRBV10-3, the J gene TRBJ1-5; a weak D match, TRBD1 (6 bases). V was shortened by 0 bases and J by 5 bases, with 14 bases between the two germline ends. The CDR3 consists of 16 residues. Per the germline V gene, CDR1 is ENHRY and CDR2 is SYGVKD. The CDR3 protein is CAISESTLEGDQPQHF. Written as DNA, the CDR3 is TGTGCCATCAGTGAGTCGACGTTGGAGGGGGATCAGCCCCAGCATTTT.

This clone was observed a single time. The chain joins TRBV19 to TRBJ1-5, with 7 bases aligning to TRBD1. This CDR3 is 14 amino acids long. CDR1 and CDR2 (germline): LNHDA, SQIVND (reference sequence). Trimming cost V 4 bases and J 7 bases; bases outside gene matches: 7. CDR3 in amino acids: CASSTGTAPQPQHF. The CDR3 DNA sequence: TGTGCCAGTAGTACAGGGACAGCTCCCCAGCCCCAGCATTTT.

J is TRBJ2-3 and V is TRBV12-5; perhaps TRBD2 as D (7 bases). This CDR3 region has 15 residues. The ends were cut back, 6 bases at V and 2 bases at J, with 15 bases in the middle. The germline V gene has CDR1 LGHNT and CDR2 FRNRAP. The CDR3 protein is CASGDGGANTDTQYF. The CDR3 DNA reads TGTGCTAGTGGGGATGGGGGGGCCAACACAGATACGCAGTATTTT.

The rearrangement links TRBV27 to TRBJ1-1; TRBD1 is a possible D gene (6 bases). V was trimmed by 4 bases and J by 5 bases, leaving 8 bases between them. The CDR3 spans 12 residues. Germline V gives CDR1 MNHEY, CDR2 SMNVEV (reference sequence). CDR3 loop: CASSSQGTEAFF. Here the CDR3 DNA reads TGTGCCAGCAGTTCCCAGGGGACTGAAGCTTTCTTT.